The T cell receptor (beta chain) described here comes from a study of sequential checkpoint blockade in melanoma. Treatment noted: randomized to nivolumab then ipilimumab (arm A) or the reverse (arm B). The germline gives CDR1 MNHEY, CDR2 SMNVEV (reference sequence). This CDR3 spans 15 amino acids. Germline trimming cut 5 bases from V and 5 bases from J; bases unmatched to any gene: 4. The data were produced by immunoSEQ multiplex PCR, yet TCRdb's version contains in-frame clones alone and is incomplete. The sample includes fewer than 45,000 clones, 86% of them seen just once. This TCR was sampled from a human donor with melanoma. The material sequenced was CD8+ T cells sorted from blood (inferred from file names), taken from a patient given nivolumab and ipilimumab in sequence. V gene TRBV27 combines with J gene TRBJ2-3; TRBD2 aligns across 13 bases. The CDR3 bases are TGTGCCAGCAGTCCCTGGACTAGCGGGGGAGATACGCAGTATTTT. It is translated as CASSPWTSGGDTQYF.